Below, 29 T cell receptor beta chains from the same sample are listed, as sequenced in a study of OX40 agonist ivuxolimab in advanced cancers. Using immunoSEQ multiplex PCR, the repertoire was profiled, and TCRdb retains in-frame clones only, with some absent. The sample holds roughly 79,000 clones, roughly 89% seen once. Sequences were derived from CD4+ or CD8+ T cells sorted from blood, sampled in a trial of the OX40 agonist ivuxolimab. These receptors came from an adult with an advanced solid tumor such as melanoma, head and neck, liver or kidney cancer.

The J gene is TRBJ2-5, the V gene TRBV10-3; D possibly corresponds to TRBD2 (6 bases). V lost 7 bases and J lost 4, with 16 bases in between. CDR1 and CDR2 from the germline V gene are ENHRY and SYGVKD. This CDR3 has 14 amino acids. The CDR3 DNA is TGTGCCATCATGGGCTCGGGGGTATCAGAGACCCAGTACTTC. Translating it yields CAIMGSGVSETQYF.

The chain employs TRBV10-3 and TRBJ2-5, with 7 nucleotides matching TRBD1. V shed 8 bases, J shed 1 base, and the junction held 4 bases outside the gene matches. Germline V gene sequence: CDR1 ENHRY, CDR2 SYGVKD. The CDR3 spans 13 residues. This chain's CDR3 is CAISTGIQETQYF. The CDR3 coding sequence is TGTGCCATCTCGACAGGGATCCAAGAGACCCAGTACTTC.

The chain uses TRBV5-1 and TRBJ2-2, with a weak D call TRBD2 (5 bases). V dropped 0 bases and J dropped 2 bases, with 11 bases sitting between them. The CDR3 spans 16 residues. Per germline, CDR1 SGHRS and CDR2 YFSETQ. For the CDR3, the DNA is TGCGCCAGCAGCTTGGTACCGGGAAGAAACACCGGGGAGCTGTTTTTT. Encoded protein: CASSLVPGRNTGELFF.

The V call is TRBV5-4, the J call TRBJ2-1; D unresolved. The CDR3 runs to 13 residues. V lost 5 bases and J 6 bases, leaving 12 bases between the germline ends. Germline CDR1 is SGHNT and CDR2 is YYREEE (reference sequence). The CDR3: CASRRTTGNEQFF. The CDR3 nucleotides read TGTGCCAGCAGGAGGACCACCGGCAATGAGCAGTTCTTC.

The V call is TRBV6-5, the J call TRBJ2-7; D is undetermined. Germline lookup yields CDR1 MNHEY and CDR2 SVGAGI. V lost 6 bases and J 2 bases, leaving 11 bases between the germline ends. This CDR3 contains 13 residues. The CDR3 coding sequence is TGTGCCAGCAGCCGAAGACAAGCCTACGAGCAGTACTTC. Translated: CASSRRQAYEQYF.

This rearrangement joins TRBV28 to TRBJ1-5, with a weak D call TRBD1 (6 bases). The length of the CDR3 is 18 residues. Trimming removed 2 bases from V and 6 bases from J, with 23 bases in between. Germline CDR1 and CDR2: MDHEN and SYDVKM. The DNA for the CDR3 is TGTGCCAGCAGTTTAAATCCGCCAGGGGCTGATCTTGTTCAGCCCCAGCATTTT. Translated: CASSLNPPGADLVQPQHF.

The chain couples TRBV19 to TRBJ2-1; 14 nucleotides line up with TRBD2. Per germline, CDR1 LNHDA and CDR2 SQIVND (reference sequence). This CDR3 is built from 14 residues. V shed 3 bases and J 10 bases; nucleotides not matched to a gene: 2. CDR3 in amino acids: CASSMGLAGEEQFF. CDR3 DNA sequence: TGTGCCAGTAGTATGGGACTAGCGGGAGAAGAGCAGTTCTTC.

The chain couples TRBV28 to TRBJ1-5; D uncertain. The CDR3 length is 11 residues. V lost 7 bases and J 10 bases, leaving 11 bases between the germline ends. Germline CDR1 reads MDHEN; CDR2 reads SYDVKM. CDR3 sequence: CASTGFGPQHF. The CDR3 DNA reads as TGTGCCAGCACGGGGTTTGGCCCCCAGCATTTT. Using reference TRBV28 and TRBJ1-5 for the parts outside the CDR3, the full variable domain is DVKVTQSSRYLVKRTGEKVFLECVQDMDHENMFWYRQDPGLGLRLIYFSYDVKMKEKGDIPEGYSVSREKKERFSLILESASTNQTSMYLCASTGFGPQHFGDGTRLSIL.

The CDR3: CASKRGAGELFF. The CDR3 nucleotides read TGTGCCAGCAAAAGGGGGGCCGGGGAGCTGTTTTTT. The V and J genes are TRBV28 and TRBJ2-2, with D possibly called TRBD1 or TRBD2 (6 bases each). The CDR3 spans 12 residues. Trimming removed 7 bases at V and 6 bases at J, with 9 bases between. In germline, CDR1 is MDHEN, CDR2 SYDVKM.

This clone was detected only a few times. The chain employs TRBV14 and TRBJ1-2; D possibly corresponds to TRBD1 (6 bases). V was trimmed by 0 bases and J by 5 bases, leaving 7 bases between them. This CDR3 contains 13 residues. Per the germline V gene, CDR1 is SGHDN and CDR2 is FVKESK. Written as DNA, the CDR3 is TGTGCCAGCAGCCAAGAAAGGGGGTATGGCTACACCTTC. Protein: CASSQERGYGYTF.

CDR3 amino acids: CASSYHPVNTEAFF. The CDR3 DNA is TGTGCCAGCTCCTACCACCCGGTGAACACTGAAGCTTTCTTT. The chain couples TRBV18 to TRBJ1-1; D uncertain. There are 14 residues in the CDR3. Germline loops: CDR1 KGHSH, CDR2 LQKENI. V lost 6 bases and J lost 0, with 11 bases in between.

V is TRBV19 and J is TRBJ2-2; the match to TRBD2 covers 9 bases. Per the germline V gene, CDR1 is LNHDA and CDR2 is SQIVND (reference sequence). Trimming took 6 bases from V and 7 from J; bases not matched to a gene: 9. This CDR3 region has 15 residues. This CDR3 reads CASSGGRASGGELFF. CDR3 nucleotides: TGTGCCAGTAGCGGCGGGAGGGCCAGTGGCGGGGAGCTGTTTTTT. Filled out from reference TRBV19 and TRBJ2-2, the complete variable domain reads DGGITQSPKYLFRKEGQNVTLSCEQNLNHDAMYWYRQDPGQGLRLIYYSQIVNDFQKGDIAEGYSVSREKKESFPLTVTSAQKNPTAFYLCASSGGRASGGELFFGEGSRLTVL.

This chain's CDR3 is CASSPSGGANTEAFF. CDR3 coding DNA: TGCGCCAGCAGCCCCTCTGGGGGTGCGAACACTGAAGCTTTCTTT. The chain couples TRBV5-1 to TRBJ1-1, with D perhaps TRBD1 (5 bases). The CDR3 loop spans 15 amino acids. Germline V gene sequence: CDR1 SGHRS, CDR2 YFSETQ. The V gene lost 4 bases and the J gene lost 1 base, with 14 bases spanning the gap.

The V gene is TRBV27, the J gene TRBJ2-1, with a tentative D call TRBD1 (6 bases). Trimming cost V 4 bases and J 9 bases, with 22 bases left between them. Germline V gives CDR1 MNHEY, CDR2 SMNVEV (reference sequence). This CDR3 region has 16 residues. The CDR3 here is CASSSPGTRKTVEQFF. The DNA of the CDR3 is TGTGCCAGCAGTTCCCCCGGGACAAGGAAGACGGTTGAGCAGTTCTTC.

The chain has TRBV19 and TRBJ2-7; no reliable D call. Trimming shortened V by 3 bases and J by 6 bases, and 9 bases separated the two germline ends. The CDR3 length is 12 residues. Germline V gene data show CDR1 as LNHDA and CDR2 as SQIVND (reference sequence). The CDR3 sequence is CASSMTLGEQYF. CDR3 bases: TGTGCCAGTAGTATGACTCTGGGCGAGCAGTACTTC.

The chain uses TRBV10-3 and TRBJ1-1, with D possibly being TRBD1 (5 bases). V was clipped by 10 bases and J by 6 bases, with 15 bases between them. CDR3 length equals 12 residues. The germline V gene encodes CDR1 ENHRY and CDR2 SYGVKD. CDR3 protein: CATSAQGPEAFF. The CDR3 DNA is TGTGCCACATCAGCGCAGGGCCCTGAAGCTTTCTTT.

This rearrangement joins TRBV5-4 to TRBJ2-5, with D possibly being TRBD2 (5 bases). From germline, CDR1 is SGHNT and CDR2 YYREEE (reference sequence). The CDR3 runs 15 residues. V lost 4 bases and J 4 bases, leaving 17 bases between the germline ends. CDR3 residues: CASSQAGRGRETQYF. In nucleotides, the CDR3 is TGTGCCAGCAGCCAGGCCGGCCGCGGGCGAGAGACCCAGTACTTC.

The rearrangement links TRBV6-5 to TRBJ2-1, with 12 positions matching TRBD2. This CDR3 has 14 amino acids. Trimming took 4 bases from V and 9 from J; bases not matched to a gene: 4. The germline CDR1 and CDR2 sequences are MNHEY and SVGAGI. The CDR3 bases are TGTGCCAGCAGTTCTAGCGGGAGGGCCGGTGAGCAGTTCTTC. Its translation is CASSSSGRAGEQFF.

CDR3 in DNA: TGTGCCTGGAGTGTAGGTTCAGGGGGGACCTACGAGCAGTACTTC. As protein: CAWSVGSGGTYEQYF. The chain uses TRBV30 and TRBJ2-7; tentative D call: TRBD1 (7 bases). Germline V gene data show CDR1 as GTSNPN and CDR2 as SVGIG (reference sequence). The germline V and J ends were trimmed by 0 bases and 2 bases, with 14 bases remaining between them. The CDR3 extends over 15 amino acids.

The gene calls are TRBV7-9 and TRBJ2-1; possible D gene TRBD2, 5 bases. CDR3 size: 15 residues. Germline-derived CDR1 and CDR2 are SEHNR and FQNEAQ (reference sequence). V lost 1 base and J 0 bases, leaving 7 bases between the germline ends. CDR3 sequence: CASSLGRASYNEQFF. In nucleotides, the CDR3 is TGTGCCAGCAGCTTAGGGCGGGCCTCCTACAATGAGCAGTTCTTC. Full variable domain (remainder filled in from reference TRBV7-9 and TRBJ2-1): DTGVSQNPRHKITKRGQNVTFRCDPISEHNRLYWYRQTLGQGPEFLTYFQNEAQLEKSRLLSDRFSAERPKGSFSTLEIQRTEQGDSAMYLCASSLGRASYNEQFFGPGTRLTVL.

Of note for this clone: The DNA is omitted, as the CDR3 cannot be located on it reliably, and the CDR3 follows TCRdb's listing. The chain is built from TRBV27 and TRBJ2-7. Germline V gives CDR1 MNHEY, CDR2 SMNVEV (reference sequence). The length of the CDR3 is 14 amino acids, counting both ends. CDR3 loop: CASSTSGQSYEQYF.

V usage is TRBV23-1 and J usage is TRBJ1-5; 7 bases agree with TRBD1. TRBV23-1 is filed as an ORF, its function uncertain. The J segment lost 7 bases and the V segment lost 3 bases, leaving 9 bases of the junction unmatched. The CDR3 spans 15 residues. CDR3 sequence reads: CASSQRPGGSQPQHF. Here the CDR3 DNA reads TGCGCCAGCAGTCAGCGCCCAGGGGGAAGCCAGCCCCAGCATTTT.

The gene calls are TRBV2 and TRBJ1-4; no reliable D call. CDR3 length: 15 residues. CDR1 is SNHLY, CDR2 FYNNEI, per germline. V lost 3 bases, J lost 8 bases, and 16 bases lay in between. The CDR3 region has the DNA TGTGCCAGCAGTGAGCAAAACCTGCCGGGCGAAAAACTGTTTTTT. Protein: CASSEQNLPGEKLFF.

This chain links TRBV28 with TRBJ2-2; D is possibly TRBD2 (6 bases). V was clipped by 3 bases and J by 7 bases, with 18 bases between them. Germline loops: CDR1 MDHEN, CDR2 SYDVKM. The CDR3 contains 16 residues. This chain's CDR3 is CASSFGQGGFGGELFF. The DNA for the CDR3 is TGTGCCAGCAGTTTTGGGCAGGGAGGCTTTGGCGGGGAGCTGTTTTTT.

The rearrangement links TRBV7-3 to TRBJ2-2, with a weak D call TRBD2 (6 bases). Trimming took 3 bases from V and 6 from J, leaving 14 bases between them. Germline CDR1 reads SGHTA; CDR2 reads FQGTGA. This CDR3 comprises 15 residues. This chain's CDR3 is CASSLWGRMAGELFF. CDR3 nucleotide sequence: TGTGCCAGCAGCTTGTGGGGGAGGATGGCCGGGGAGCTGTTTTTT.

The rearrangement uses TRBV2 and TRBJ2-1, with D possibly matching TRBD1 (7 bases). The CDR3 runs to 14 residues. CDR1 and CDR2 (germline): SNHLY, FYNNEI. V was trimmed by 3 bases and J by 8 bases, leaving 14 bases between them. The CDR3 loop reads CASSEYRGGDEQFF. In DNA, the CDR3 is TGTGCCAGCAGTGAGTACAGGGGAGGCGATGAGCAGTTCTTC.

This sequence joins TRBV11-2 and TRBJ1-4, with D tentatively TRBD1 (5 bases). This CDR3 spans 16 amino acids. CDR1 is SGHAT, CDR2 FQNNGV, per germline. The V and J ends lost 0 bases and 3 bases respectively, with 11 bases between them. CDR3 region: CASSLDGAAPNEKLFF. The CDR3 DNA reads as TGTGCCAGCAGCTTAGATGGGGCAGCTCCTAATGAAAAACTGTTTTTT. The full variable domain, in which reference TRBV11-2 and TRBJ1-4 provide the parts outside the CDR3, is EAGVAQSPRYKIIEKRQSVAFWCNPISGHATLYWYQQILGQGPKLLIQFQNNGVVDDSQLPKDRFSAERLKGVDSTLKIQPAKLEDSAVYLCASSLDGAAPNEKLFFGSGTQLSVL.

This chain links TRBV4-2 with TRBJ2-1, with 8 nucleotides matching TRBD2. Germline V lookup: CDR1 LGHNA, CDR2 YNFKEQ. The CDR3 spans 16 residues. The J segment lost 5 bases and the V segment lost 1 base, leaving 7 bases of the junction unmatched. The CDR3, as DNA: TGTGCCAGCAGCCAAGTTTCTGCGGGAGGCGACAATGAGCAGTTCTTC. Protein sequence: CASSQVSAGGDNEQFF.

The chain carries TRBV18 and TRBJ1-1; maybe TRBD1 (5 bases). Deletions cut 2 bases from V and 3 bases from J, with 13 bases between. This CDR3 is built from 15 residues. CDR1 KGHSH and CDR2 LQKENI come from the germline V gene. The CDR3 region has the DNA TGTGCCAGCTCACCATCGCGGGGGAGGGACACTGAAGCTTTCTTT. Translating gives CASSPSRGRDTEAFF.